This entry lists 10 T cell receptor beta chains sequenced from one sample in a study of cytomegalovirus exposure and HLA in healthy donors. Primers: 60 Vbeta forward and 13 Jbeta reverse. Profiling relied on immunoSEQ multiplex PCR, and the TCRdb table lists in-frame clones only, not all of them. In the table there are approximately 100,000 clones, approximately 79% of which are singletons. Sequencing used PBMCs. The source is a woman in her 40s in good health and CMV-seronegative.

CDR3 residues: CASSLDRDNQPQHF. The CDR3 nucleotides read TGTGCCAGCAGTCTGGACAGGGACAATCAGCCCCAGCATTTT. The chain links TRBV2 to TRBJ1-5; 8 bases align to TRBD1. The length of the CDR3 is 14 residues. Germline CDR1 and CDR2: SNHLY and FYNNEI. V was pared by 5 bases and J by 3 bases, with 3 bases of the junction left unmatched.

This chain links TRBV7-6 with TRBJ1-1; D is perhaps TRBD1 (6 bases). This CDR3 contains 15 residues. V lost 2 bases and J 5 bases, leaving 15 bases between the germline ends. Per the germline V gene, CDR1 is SGHVS and CDR2 is FNYEAQ. The CDR3 here is CASSLWRGQRTEAFF. CDR3 DNA sequence: TGTGCCAGCAGCTTATGGCGGGGGCAAAGGACTGAAGCTTTCTTT.

The chain has TRBV5-6 and TRBJ1-1, with D possibly TRBD1 on 6 matching bases. Germline assignment: CDR1 SGHDT and CDR2 YYEEEE. The CDR3 consists of 14 residues. The V and J ends lost 4 bases and 8 bases respectively, with 18 bases between them. The CDR3 DNA reads TGTGCCAGCAGCCTGAAGGGCGGGGGGCAGGAAGCTTTCTTT. It codes for CASSLKGGGQEAFF.

Only one count was recorded for this clone. The V and J genes are TRBV10-3 and TRBJ1-1; 7 bases agree with TRBD1. J lost 6 bases, V lost 2 bases, and 9 bases had no gene match. There are 15 residues in the CDR3. Germline values: CDR1 ENHRY, CDR2 SYGVKD. CDR3 sequence: CAISEAGGQWAEAFF. The CDR3 region has the DNA TGTGCCATCAGTGAGGCTGGGGGACAGTGGGCTGAAGCTTTCTTT.

The genes are TRBV6-5 and TRBJ1-5; no clear D. The CDR3 is 16 amino acids. Germline V gene sequence: CDR1 MNHEY, CDR2 SVGAGI. Trimming took off 2 bases at V and 0 bases at J, with 11 bases between the two ends. The CDR3 nucleotides read TGTGCCAGCAGTTACGGCAGTCTTAATAGCAATCAGCCCCAGCATTTT. Protein product: CASSYGSLNSNQPQHF.

This rearrangement joins TRBV7-9 to TRBJ1-1, with D possibly TRBD1 on 5 matching bases. V dropped 7 bases and J dropped 2 bases, with 11 bases sitting between them. The CDR3 runs to 13 residues. From germline, CDR1 is SEHNR and CDR2 FQNEAQ (reference sequence). In DNA form, the CDR3 reads TGTGCCAGCACCGACAGTGCTAACACTGAAGCTTTCTTT. Amino acids: CASTDSANTEAFF.

V gene TRBV7-9 combines with J gene TRBJ2-3; maybe TRBD2 (5 bases). The CDR3 spans 17 residues. Germline CDR1 SEHNR, CDR2 FQNEAQ (reference sequence). V was trimmed by 1 base and J by 1 base, leaving 15 bases between them. This chain's CDR3 is CASSLGVDFFGTDTQYF. Here the CDR3 DNA reads TGTGCCAGCAGCTTAGGCGTGGACTTTTTCGGCACAGATACGCAGTATTTT.

On this clone: At one of its ends the junction is not consistent with the germline gene, which may arise from a read error. The rearrangement links TRBV7-9 to TRBJ1-1; possible D gene TRBD1, 5 bases. In germline, CDR1 is SEHNR, CDR2 FQNEAQ (reference sequence). The length of the CDR3 is 11 residues. CDR3 coding DNA: TGTTCCAGCAGCCTCGGGGGTGAAGCTTTCTTT. It specifies CSSSLGGEAFF.

The chain uses TRBV7-2 and TRBJ2-1; the D gene is possibly TRBD1 (6 bases). Germline loops: CDR1 SGHTA, CDR2 FQGNSA. The CDR3 covers 15 residues. V lost 5 bases and J 9 bases, leaving 20 bases between the germline ends. Here the CDR3 reads CASSPRRGQDSEQFF. In DNA, the CDR3 is TGTGCCAGCAGCCCCCGTCGGGGCCAGGACAGTGAGCAGTTCTTC.

The J gene is TRBJ2-5, the V gene TRBV5-4; D uncertain. This CDR3 spans 14 amino acids. CDR1 is SGHNT, CDR2 YYREEE, per germline (reference sequence). Trimming shortened V by 3 bases and J by 2 bases, and 11 bases separated the two germline ends. CDR3 sequence: CASSSANYQETQYF. The CDR3 DNA reads TGTGCCAGCAGCTCCGCGAACTATCAAGAGACCCAGTACTTC.